A single sample gave rise to the 16 T cell receptor beta chains below, sequenced in a study of low-dose radiotherapy and immunotherapy resistance in tumors. Indicated time point: before trial treatment. TRAV and TRBV primers primed cDNA for both TCRalpha and TCRbeta. Both a constant-region primer and a V-primer adapter served to amplify TCRs across 20 to 25 PCR cycles. TCRdb passed the reads through MiXCR, listing each CDR3 protein once. The data hold 80,000 to 95,000 distinct CDR3 sequences, with 9.4% observed a single time. The starting material was PBMCs, obtained before treatment. These receptor sequences come from a male donor with prostate cancer.

This clonotype was found many times. This chain joins TRBV7-2 and TRBJ2-5; D might be TRBD1 (6 bases). The CDR3 is made up of 15 amino acids. Trimming pared 5 bases from V and 4 bases from J, leaving 17 bases between. CDR1 is SGHTA, CDR2 FQGNSA, per germline. In nucleotides, the CDR3 is TGTGCCAGCAGCGTGGACAGATTTCCGGGAGAGACCCAGTACTTC. Protein product: CASSVDRFPGETQYF.

Ten or more counts support this clonotype. The rearrangement joins TRBV19 to TRBJ2-4; 7 bases are a match to TRBD1. The CDR3 loop spans 18 amino acids. Germline V gene data show CDR1 as LNHDA and CDR2 as SQIVND (reference sequence). The J segment lost 1 base and the V segment lost 5 bases, leaving 14 bases of the junction unmatched. CDR3 loop: CASSRYFEGGSAKNIQYF. DNA for the CDR3: TGTGCCAGTAGTCGCTACTTCGAAGGGGGCTCGGCCAAAAACATTCAGTACTTC.

This clonotype appeared many times. V and J are TRBV12-3 or TRBV12-4 and TRBJ1-1; D ambiguous. The V gene lost 2 bases and the J gene lost 6 bases, with 7 bases spanning the gap. CDR3 length equals 12 residues. The CDR3 loop is CASSLPPAEAFF. The DNA of the CDR3 is TGTGCCAGCAGTTTACCCCCGGCTGAAGCTTTCTTT.

V gene TRBV5-1 combines with J gene TRBJ2-6, with 8 nucleotides matching TRBD1. The CDR3 sequence is 18 residues long. V was pared by 2 bases and J by 0 bases, with 7 bases of the junction left unmatched. The germline gives CDR1 SGHRS, CDR2 YFSETQ. CDR3 protein: CASSFMTGDISGANVLTF. The CDR3 nucleotides are TGCGCCAGCAGCTTTATGACAGGGGACATCTCTGGGGCCAACGTCCTGACTTTC.

This clonotype was detected ten times or more. The rearrangement links TRBV7-2 to TRBJ2-1, with 7 positions matching TRBD2. CDR1 and CDR2 (germline): SGHTA, FQGNSA. With 0 bases clipped from V and 7 bases from J, the junction kept 3 bases outside the gene matches. This CDR3 spans 14 amino acids. CDR3 loop: CASSLAMGGNEQFF. CDR3 nucleotide sequence: TGTGCCAGCAGCTTAGCTATGGGAGGGAATGAGCAGTTCTTC.

This clonotype was seen repeatedly, ten times or more. The conserved closing phenylalanine or tryptophan is absent in this CDR3, likely reflecting a read error. The gene calls are TRBV15 and TRBJ1-2; weak D call: TRBD1 (5 bases). Germline V CDR1 and CDR2: LNHNV, YYDKDF (reference sequence). The CDR3 is 16 residues long. Between the trimmed V and J ends, which lost 4 bases and 4 bases, there was a span of 19 bases. CDR3: CATSKGTQGRGYGYTV. CDR3 nucleotides: TGTGCCACCAGCAAAGGCACTCAGGGTCGGGGCTATGGCTACACCGTC.

The chain combines TRBV9 with TRBJ2-4; tentatively, D is TRBD1 (6 bases). Trimming removed 3 bases at V and 11 bases at J, with 12 bases between. From germline, CDR1 is SGDLS and CDR2 YYNGEE. The length of the CDR3 is 12 residues. The CDR3 spells CASSDRDNFQYF. DNA of the CDR3: TGTGCCAGCAGCGACCGGGACAACTTTCAGTACTTC.

There are many counts of this clonotype. V usage is TRBV11-2 and J usage is TRBJ2-5; unclear D gene. Germline-derived CDR1 and CDR2 are SGHAT and FQNNGV. This CDR3 contains 14 residues. Trimming stripped 2 bases from V and 0 bases from J, with 7 bases between. CDR3 in DNA: TGTGCCAGCAGCTTACTAGGAAACCAAGAGACCCAGTACTTC. Translated: CASSLLGNQETQYF.

On this clonotype itself: A read error is likely here: a far larger clone is one base away. The rearrangement uses TRBV6-5 and TRBJ2-7; 14 bases line up with TRBD2. Trimming removed 6 bases from V and 7 bases from J; junction bases left unmatched: 17. From germline, CDR1 is MNHEY and CDR2 SVGAGI. The CDR3 extends over 18 amino acids. The CDR3 here is CASRPGLAGESPANEQYF. For the CDR3, the DNA is TGTGCCAGCAGACCGGGACTAGCGGGAGAGAGCCCCGCCAATGAGCAGTACTTC.

This clonotype was recorded many times. V and J are TRBV3-1 and TRBJ1-1, with 7 nucleotides matching TRBD1. The germline CDR1 and CDR2 sequences are LGHDT and YNNKEL (reference sequence). J gave up 0 bases and V 8 bases, and 3 bases lay outside the gene matches. The CDR3 consists of 13 residues. CDR3 amino acids: CASGDSMNTEAFF. Written as DNA, the CDR3 is TGTGCCAGCGGGGACAGCATGAACACTGAAGCTTTCTTT.

This clonotype was seen repeatedly, ten times or more. The rearrangement links TRBV18 to TRBJ2-7, with D possibly TRBD1 on 6 matching bases. CDR1 and CDR2 (germline): KGHSH, LQKENI. CDR3 size: 16 residues. The V and J ends lost 0 bases and 0 bases respectively, with 12 bases between them. CDR3 sequence: CASSPPDRPDSYEQYF. CDR3 DNA: TGTGCCAGCTCACCACCCGACAGGCCGGACTCCTACGAGCAGTACTTC. The whole variable domain, remainder taken from reference TRBV18 and TRBJ2-7, is NAGVMQNPRHLVRRRGQEARLRCSPMKGHSHVYWYRQLPEEGLKFMVYLQKENIIDESGMPKERFSAEFPKEGPSILRIQQVVRGDSAAYFCASSPPDRPDSYEQYFGPGTRLTVT.

The chain links TRBV19 to TRBJ2-7, with D hard to call. In germline, CDR1 is LNHDA, CDR2 SQIVND (reference sequence). V lost 5 bases and J lost 7, with 15 bases in between. This CDR3 is 13 amino acids long. Here the CDR3 DNA reads TGTGCCAGTAGTGCAAGGCCTTCTTGGGAGCAGTACTTC. Translated, it gives CASSARPSWEQYF. Full variable domain (missing parts from reference TRBV19 and TRBJ2-7): DGGITQSPKYLFRKEGQNVTLSCEQNLNHDAMYWYRQDPGQGLRLIYYSQIVNDFQKGDIAEGYSVSREKKESFPLTVTSAQKNPTAFYLCASSARPSWEQYFGPGTRLTVT.

This clonotype was counted ten times or more. J is TRBJ2-7 and V is TRBV6-2 or TRBV6-3, with no clear D. Looked up from germline, CDR1 is MNHEY and CDR2 is SVGEGT. V lost 10 bases and J lost 4, with 17 bases in between. The CDR3 has 13 residues. CDR3 residues: CAIQGANFYEQYF. The CDR3 DNA is TGTGCCATCCAAGGAGCGAATTTTTACGAGCAGTACTTC.

At least ten counts were recorded for this clonotype. The chain is built from TRBV20-1 and TRBJ2-2; D is unresolved. V was clipped by 0 bases and J by 5 bases, with 10 bases between them. Germline values: CDR1 DFQATT, CDR2 SNEGSKA (reference sequence). The CDR3 spans 14 residues. The CDR3 region is CSARDNRWTGELFF. The CDR3 DNA reads TGCAGTGCTAGAGATAACAGATGGACCGGGGAGCTGTTTTTT.

This clonotype was counted ten times or more. The genes are TRBV7-2 and TRBJ2-2, with 7 bases fitting TRBD2. This CDR3 has 14 amino acids. The germline CDR1 and CDR2 sequences are SGHTA and FQGNSA. V was pared by 3 bases and J by 4 bases, with 2 bases of the junction left unmatched. The CDR3 loop reads CASSLWGGTGELFF. CDR3 nucleotide sequence: TGTGCCAGCAGCTTGTGGGGGGGCACCGGGGAGCTGTTTTTT.

This clonotype was observed at least ten times. The rearrangement joins TRBV20-1 to TRBJ2-7; 12 positions match TRBD2. Germline trimming cut 1 base from V and 0 bases from J; bases unmatched to any gene: 7. Germline CDR1 reads DFQATT; CDR2 reads SNEGSKA (reference sequence). This CDR3 contains 17 residues. The CDR3 region has the DNA TGCAGTGCTAGAGCCGGGACTAGCGGGCCCTACTCCTACGAGCAGTACTTC. This encodes CSARAGTSGPYSYEQYF.